The 3 T cell receptor beta chains given below trace back to one sample, sequenced in a study of cytomegalovirus exposure and HLA in healthy donors. This PCR relied on a set of 60 Vbeta primers and 13 Jbeta primers. Only in-frame clones appear in the TCRdb table, and some are missing; sequencing was by immunoSEQ multiplex PCR. The sample has 170,000 or so clones, 77% seen once. The source material was PBMCs. These receptors all stem from a woman in her 30s in good health and CMV-seropositive.

This clone was seen more than once but under ten times. The chain employs TRBV10-3 and TRBJ1-5, with a tentative D call TRBD1 (6 bases). Germline V gives CDR1 ENHRY, CDR2 SYGVKD. The CDR3 is 14 amino acids. V dropped 10 bases and J dropped 4 bases, with 17 bases sitting between them. In nucleotides, the CDR3 is TGTGCCACCACAGACAGGACTGGTAATCAGCCCCAGCATTTT. This codes for CATTDRTGNQPQHF.

The chain links TRBV14 to TRBJ1-2, with no clear D. This CDR3 region has 13 residues. Trimming took off 0 bases at V and 6 bases at J, with 8 bases between the two ends. CDR1 SGHDN and CDR2 FVKESK come from the germline V gene. The chain's CDR3 is CASSQEPWHGYTF. CDR3 nucleotides: TGTGCCAGCAGCCAAGAACCTTGGCATGGCTACACCTTC.

The V call is TRBV5-6, the J call TRBJ1-1; D uncertain. This CDR3 region has 12 residues. With 0 bases removed from V and 2 bases from J, the gap between germline ends came to 2 bases. Germline lookup yields CDR1 SGHDT and CDR2 YYEEEE. Written as DNA, the CDR3 is TGTGCCAGCAGCTTGGCAAACACTGAAGCTTTCTTT. Translation gives CASSLANTEAFF.